One and the same sample provided the 10 T cell receptor beta chains below, sequenced in a study of spatial heterogeneity in lung cancer. TCRdb independently ran MiXCR on the 5' RACE reads; one entry per CDR3 protein. The repertoire holds roughly 48,000 distinct CDR3 sequences, with under 6% as singletons. Time point given: sample taken at primary tumor resection. The material was PBMCs, obtained at surgery. These receptors were obtained from a male donor with early-stage non-small cell lung cancer.

This clonotype was seen a few times. This chain connects TRBV20-1 to TRBJ1-4, with no clear D. Germline CDR1 is DFQATT and CDR2 is SNEGSKA (reference sequence). The CDR3 contains 13 residues. V lost 3 bases and J 3 bases, leaving 8 bases between the germline ends. CDR3 loop: CSASGGSNEKLFF. The DNA of the CDR3 is TGCAGTGCTAGCGGTGGATCTAATGAAAAACTGTTTTTT.

This clonotype was detected many times. V gene TRBV6-5 combines with J gene TRBJ1-6; TRBD1 matches 7 bases. The length of the CDR3 is 13 residues. J gave up 7 bases and V 7 bases, and 4 bases lay outside the gene matches. CDR1 is MNHEY and CDR2 is SVGAGI in the germline V gene. CDR3 nucleotides: TGTGCCAGCAACCGGGACAGAAATTCACCCCTCCACTTT. Protein: CASNRDRNSPLHF.

This clonotype was observed many times. The chain carries TRBV19 and TRBJ2-3; TRBD2 agrees at 8 bases. CDR3 size: 14 residues. Looked up from germline, CDR1 is LNHDA and CDR2 is SQIVND (reference sequence). The junction had 3 bases not matched to a gene; V was cut back by 4 bases and J by 3 bases. The CDR3 sequence is CASSKSGRTDTQYF. Here the CDR3 DNA reads TGTGCCAGTAGTAAGAGCGGGAGAACAGATACGCAGTATTTT.

This clonotype came up a few times. The gene calls are TRBV7-2 and TRBJ2-1, with D unclear. The CDR3 is 12 amino acids. Per the germline V gene, CDR1 is SGHTA and CDR2 is FQGNSA. The V end lost 5 bases, the J end lost 4 bases, and 6 bases lay between the germline ends. CDR3 residues: CASSEEYNEQFF. DNA for the CDR3: TGTGCCAGCAGCGAGGAGTACAATGAGCAGTTCTTC. The full variable domain, in which reference TRBV7-2 and TRBJ2-1 provide the parts outside the CDR3, is GAGVSQSPSNKVTEKGKDVELRCDPISGHTALYWYRQSLGQGLEFLIYFQGNSAPDKSGLPSDRFSAERTGGSVSTLTIQRTQQEDSAVYLCASSEEYNEQFFGPGTRLTVL.

This clonotype was recorded at least ten times. The V gene is TRBV19, the J gene TRBJ2-1; D uncertain. The germline V gene encodes CDR1 LNHDA and CDR2 SQIVND (reference sequence). V lost 1 base, J lost 10 bases, and 8 bases lay in between. The CDR3 runs 12 residues. CDR3: CASSIVLGEQFF. Here the CDR3 DNA reads TGTGCCAGTAGTATAGTATTGGGGGAGCAGTTCTTC.

This clonotype has a count of ten or more. This rearrangement joins TRBV18 to TRBJ2-7; perhaps TRBD1 as D (6 bases). Trimming left V 3 bases short and J 1 base short, with 13 bases between. This CDR3 comprises 15 residues. Per germline, CDR1 KGHSH and CDR2 LQKENI. The CDR3 bases are TGTGCCAGCTCACCCCTCCCGGACAGTTCCTACGAGCAGTACTTC. Protein sequence: CASSPLPDSSYEQYF.

This clonotype was detected many times. As DNA, the CDR3 is TGTGCCACCAGCGGGTTAGCGGGGGTCCAAGAGACCCAGTACTTC. Translated: CATSGLAGVQETQYF. The V gene is TRBV15, the J gene TRBJ2-5; 9 bases are a match to TRBD2. V lost 5 bases to trimming and J lost 1 base; unmatched junction nucleotides: 5. Germline loops: CDR1 LNHNV, CDR2 YYDKDF (reference sequence). The CDR3 contains 15 residues.

This clonotype was picked up a small number of times. J is TRBJ2-1 and V is TRBV12-3 or TRBV12-4; D assignment may be TRBD1 or TRBD2 (5 bases each). V lost 3 bases and J 9 bases, leaving 12 bases between the germline ends. The CDR3 is 13 amino acids. The DNA of the CDR3 is TGTGCCAGCAGTTTTGGGACGAGGGGTGAGCAGTTCTTC. This sequence encodes CASSFGTRGEQFF.

This clonotype was detected ten times or more. The chain recombines TRBV6-2 or TRBV6-3 with TRBJ2-2; D not resolved. Trimming shortened V by 2 bases and J by 8 bases, and 9 bases separated the two germline ends. Germline loops: CDR1 MNHEY, CDR2 SVGEGT. The CDR3 contains 13 residues. The CDR3 loop reads CASSYGEAGELFF. The CDR3 bases are TGTGCCAGCAGTTACGGAGAGGCTGGGGAGCTGTTTTTT.

The V and J genes are TRBV2 and TRBJ2-2; D unresolved. V lost 6 bases to trimming and J lost 0 bases, with 11 bases between them. Germline V lookup: CDR1 SNHLY, CDR2 FYNNEI. The CDR3 runs 15 residues. CDR3 sequence (DNA): TGTGCCAGCAGGGAAAAAGAAACGAACACCGGGGAGCTGTTTTTT. Protein sequence: CASREKETNTGELFF.